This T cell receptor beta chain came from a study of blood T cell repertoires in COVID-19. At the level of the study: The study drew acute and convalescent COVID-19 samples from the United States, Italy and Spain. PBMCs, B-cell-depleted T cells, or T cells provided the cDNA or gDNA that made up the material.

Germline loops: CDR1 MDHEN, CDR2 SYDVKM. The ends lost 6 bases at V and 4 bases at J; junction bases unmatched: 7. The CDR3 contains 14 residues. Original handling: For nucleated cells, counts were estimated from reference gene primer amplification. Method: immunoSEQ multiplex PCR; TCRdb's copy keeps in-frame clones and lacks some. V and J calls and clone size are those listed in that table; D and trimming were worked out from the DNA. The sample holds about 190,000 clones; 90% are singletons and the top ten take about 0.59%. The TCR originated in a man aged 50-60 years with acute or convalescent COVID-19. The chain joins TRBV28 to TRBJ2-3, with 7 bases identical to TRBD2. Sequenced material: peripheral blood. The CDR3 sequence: CASSRAGSSDTQYF. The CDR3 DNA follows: TGTGCCAGCAGCCGAGCGGGAAGCTCAGATACGCAGTATTTT.